The 16 T cell receptor beta chains presented below share a single source sample, sequenced in a study of blood T cells in healthy people across ages. A sample-barcoded 5' primer and a J-beta primer mix were used in a second PCR of roughly 7 to 11 cycles. Each CDR3 protein gets one entry after TCRdb re-called the 5' RACE reads with MiXCR. The sample comprises around 990,000 distinct CDR3 sequences, roughly 24% of which are singletons, and around 0.75% rests with the top ten. The data also belong to a second study, concerning T cells of mothers and their children.

Sequences were obtained from blood. The receptor set was obtained from a girl aged 2 to 10 in good health.

The chain uses TRBV12-3 or TRBV12-4 and TRBJ1-2; D perhaps matches TRBD1 (5 bases). V lost 8 bases and J lost 0, with 16 bases in between. The CDR3 consists of 15 residues. CDR3 residues: CASGGDGKSNYGYTF. Here the CDR3 DNA reads TGTGCCAGCGGGGGGGACGGAAAATCTAACTATGGCTACACCTTC.

This clonotype has just a few counts. The chain's CDR3 is CASSFGWDTQYF. CDR3 DNA: TGTGCCAGCAGTTTCGGGTGGGATACGCAGTATTTT. The chain carries TRBV12-3 or TRBV12-4 and TRBJ2-3, with D unresolved. V shed 3 bases and J shed 6 bases, with 7 bases lying between them. The CDR3 runs to 12 residues.

The J gene is TRBJ2-2, the V gene TRBV29-1; 8 nucleotides match TRBD1. The CDR3 has 12 residues. Germline assignment: CDR1 SQVTM and CDR2 ANQGSEA. The J segment lost 5 bases and the V segment lost 7 bases, leaving 3 bases of the junction unmatched. DNA of the CDR3: TGCAGCGCCAGGGGGCTTACCGGGGAGCTGTTTTTT. This encodes CSARGLTGELFF.

In its sample, this clonotype was seen many times. The gene calls are TRBV7-2 and TRBJ2-4; D is possibly TRBD1 or TRBD2 (6 bases each). Germline V gives CDR1 SGHTA, CDR2 FQGNSA. V was cut by 5 bases and J by 3 bases, with 11 bases left in between. The CDR3 consists of 14 residues. CDR3 loop: CASSPRGDKNIQYF. CDR3 nucleotide sequence: TGTGCCAGCAGCCCGAGGGGGGACAAAAACATTCAGTACTTC.

This clonotype has a handful of counts. The DNA of the CDR3 is TGTGCCAGCAGCCATGGACTAGCGGGGGGGCTTTTCTACGAGCAGTACTTC. Its translation: CASSHGLAGGLFYEQYF. This rearrangement joins TRBV3-1 to TRBJ2-7, with 15 bases matching TRBD2. The CDR3 runs 17 residues. The germline gives CDR1 LGHDT, CDR2 YNNKEL (reference sequence). Trimming at V came to 3 bases and at J to 3 bases, leaving 6 bases not matched to a gene.

For this clonotype: A read error is possible here, since a much larger clone lies one base away. This rearrangement joins TRBV2 to TRBJ2-2; D assignment may be TRBD1 or TRBD2 (6 bases each). The CDR3 is 16 amino acids. Germline CDR1 reads SNHLY; CDR2 reads FYNNEI. In DNA form, the CDR3 reads TGTGCCAGCAGTGAAGTTTTTGGACAGTCTTCCGGGGGGCTGTTTTTT. Residues: CASSEVFGQSSGGLFF.

V usage is TRBV7-9 and J usage is TRBJ2-2, with D possibly TRBD1 on 5 matching bases. The CDR3 sequence is 15 residues long. CDR1 and CDR2 (germline): SEHNR, FQNEAQ (reference sequence). V shed 5 bases and J shed 1 base, with 11 bases lying between them. CDR3 protein: CASSQSTGNTGELFF. The CDR3 nucleotides are TGTGCCAGCAGCCAGTCTACAGGGAACACCGGGGAGCTGTTTTTT.

This clonotype was counted a few times. The rearrangement links TRBV3-1 to TRBJ2-5; 7 bases align to TRBD2. CDR1 is LGHDT and CDR2 is YNNKEL in the germline V gene (reference sequence). This CDR3 is 15 amino acids long. Trimming cost V 4 bases and J 0 bases; bases outside gene matches: 5. Written as DNA, the CDR3 is TGTGCCAGCAGCCTCCCACTAGCGTACCAAGAGACCCAGTACTTC. Amino acids: CASSLPLAYQETQYF.

The V call is TRBV28, the J call TRBJ2-3; no definite D call. The V and J ends lost 2 bases and 0 bases respectively, with 6 bases between them. Germline lookup yields CDR1 MDHEN and CDR2 SYDVKM. The CDR3 has 14 amino acids. CDR3 bases: TGTGCCAGCAGTTTACCCCGTAGCACAGATACGCAGTATTTT. This gives the protein CASSLPRSTDTQYF.

The CDR3 sequence is CASSYSGTDSYEQYF. The CDR3 DNA follows: TGTGCCAGCAGTTACTCTGGGACAGACTCCTACGAGCAGTACTTC. The chain couples TRBV6-2 or TRBV6-3 to TRBJ2-7; 7 bases are shared with TRBD1. The J segment lost 0 bases and the V segment lost 0 bases, leaving 2 bases of the junction unmatched. CDR1 and CDR2 from the germline V gene are MNHEY and SVGEGT. This CDR3 region has 15 residues.

This clonotype has a handful of counts. The genes are TRBV12-3 or TRBV12-4 and TRBJ1-5; 7 bases match TRBD1. CDR3 length equals 16 residues. The J segment lost 0 bases and the V segment lost 3 bases, leaving 5 bases of the junction unmatched. The CDR3 nucleotides read TGTGCCAGCAGTTTTGGGACAGCAAATAGCAATCAGCCCCAGCATTTT. It specifies CASSFGTANSNQPQHF.

This clonotype was counted many times. Here the CDR3 reads CASSLRPSGANVLTF. The CDR3 DNA follows: TGCGCCAGCAGCTTGAGGCCATCTGGGGCCAACGTCCTGACTTTC. V usage is TRBV5-1 and J usage is TRBJ2-6, with D uncertain. The germline V gene has CDR1 SGHRS and CDR2 YFSETQ. The CDR3 is made up of 15 amino acids. V shed 1 base and J shed 1 base, with 6 bases lying between them.

At least ten counts were recorded for this clonotype. The chain uses TRBV7-3 and TRBJ2-1, with 9 bases that match TRBD2. J lost 8 bases, V lost 0 bases, and 5 bases had no gene match. The germline V gene has CDR1 SGHTA and CDR2 FQGTGA. This CDR3 has 15 amino acids. CDR3 sequence (DNA): TGTGCCAGCAGCTTAACTAGCGGGGGCTCAGATGAGCAGTTCTTC. Amino acid sequence: CASSLTSGGSDEQFF.

The V call is TRBV7-9, the J call TRBJ2-7; TRBD2 is a possible D gene (6 bases). V was shortened by 4 bases and J by 4 bases, with 14 bases between the two germline ends. CDR3 length equals 14 residues. CDR1 and CDR2 (germline): SEHNR, FQNEAQ (reference sequence). The CDR3 DNA follows: TGTGCCAGCAGCTCTCCGGGACTTCCGTACGAGCAGTACTTC. This codes for CASSSPGLPYEQYF.

There are a few counts of this clonotype. J is TRBJ1-1 and V is TRBV12-5; no firm D call. V was trimmed by 1 base and J by 1 base, leaving 1 base between them. Germline CDR1 reads LGHNT; CDR2 reads FRNRAP. CDR3 size: 12 residues. CDR3 protein: CASGLENTEAFF. The CDR3 DNA reads TGTGCTAGTGGTTTGGAGAACACTGAAGCTTTCTTT.

The V gene is TRBV5-5, the J gene TRBJ1-2; D gene ambiguous. Germline V lookup: CDR1 SGHKS, CDR2 YYEKEE (reference sequence). CDR3 length: 13 residues. V was cut by 0 bases and J by 4 bases, with 7 bases left in between. The CDR3 nucleotides are TGTGCCAGCAGCTTGGGTCCAGCCTATGGCTACACCTTC. It codes for CASSLGPAYGYTF.